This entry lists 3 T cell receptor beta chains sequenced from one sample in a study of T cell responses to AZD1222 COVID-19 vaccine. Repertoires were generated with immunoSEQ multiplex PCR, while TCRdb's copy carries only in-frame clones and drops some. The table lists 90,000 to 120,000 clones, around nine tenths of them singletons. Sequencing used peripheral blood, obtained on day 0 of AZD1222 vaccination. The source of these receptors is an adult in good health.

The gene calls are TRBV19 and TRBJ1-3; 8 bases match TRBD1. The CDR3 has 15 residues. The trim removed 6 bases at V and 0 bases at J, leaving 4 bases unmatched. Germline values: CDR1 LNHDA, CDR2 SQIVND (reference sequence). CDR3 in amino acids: CASSLGQVSGNTIYF. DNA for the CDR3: TGTGCCAGTAGCCTGGGACAGGTCTCTGGAAACACCATATATTTT.

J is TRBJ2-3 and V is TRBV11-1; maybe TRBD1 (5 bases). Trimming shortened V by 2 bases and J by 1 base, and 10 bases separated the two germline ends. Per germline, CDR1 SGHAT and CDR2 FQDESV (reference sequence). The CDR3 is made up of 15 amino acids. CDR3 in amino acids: CASSLLGVGTDTQYF. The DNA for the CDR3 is TGTGCCAGCAGCTTACTAGGGGTTGGCACAGATACGCAGTATTTT.

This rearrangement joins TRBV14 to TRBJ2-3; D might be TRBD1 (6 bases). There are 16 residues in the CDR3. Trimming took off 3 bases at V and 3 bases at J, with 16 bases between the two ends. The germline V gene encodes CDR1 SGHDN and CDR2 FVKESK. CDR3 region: CASSQRGSVRTDTQYF. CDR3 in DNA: TGTGCCAGCAGCCAGAGGGGGTCGGTGCGGACAGATACGCAGTATTTT.